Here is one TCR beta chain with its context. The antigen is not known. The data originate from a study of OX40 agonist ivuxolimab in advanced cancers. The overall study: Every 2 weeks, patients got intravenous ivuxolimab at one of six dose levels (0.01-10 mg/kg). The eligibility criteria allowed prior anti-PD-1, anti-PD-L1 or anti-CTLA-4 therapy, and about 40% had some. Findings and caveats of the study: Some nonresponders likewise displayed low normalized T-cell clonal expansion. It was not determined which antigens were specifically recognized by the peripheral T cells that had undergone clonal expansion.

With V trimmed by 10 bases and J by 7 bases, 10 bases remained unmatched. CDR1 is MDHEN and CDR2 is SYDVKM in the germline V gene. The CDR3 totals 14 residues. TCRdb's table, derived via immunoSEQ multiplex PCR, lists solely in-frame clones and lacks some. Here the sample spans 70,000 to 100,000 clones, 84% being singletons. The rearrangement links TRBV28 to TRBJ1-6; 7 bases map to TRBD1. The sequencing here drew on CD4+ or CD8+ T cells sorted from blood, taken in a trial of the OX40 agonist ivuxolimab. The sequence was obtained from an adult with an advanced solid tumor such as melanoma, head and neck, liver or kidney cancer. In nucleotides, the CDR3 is TGTGCCATCTCCGAGGGACAGAAAAATTCACCCCTCCACTTT. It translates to CAISEGQKNSPLHF. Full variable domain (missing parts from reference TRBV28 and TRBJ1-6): DVKVTQSSRYLVKRTGEKVFLECVQDMDHENMFWYRQDPGLGLRLIYFSYDVKMKEKGDIPEGYSVSREKKERFSLILESASTNQTSMYLCAISEGQKNSPLHFGNGTRLTVT.